Listed below are T cell receptor beta chains from one sample, sequenced in a study of T cells in Graves' hyperthyroidism and ophthalmopathy. TCRdb re-called the multiplex PCR reads through MiXCR, storing one row per CDR3 protein. The sample contains 690,000 or so distinct CDR3 sequences, around 20% of which appear only once. Material: blood. The receptors derive from a woman aged 50 to 60 with Graves' hyperthyroidism that later progressed to Graves' ophthalmopathy. CDR3s include the opening cysteine and the closing phenylalanine or tryptophan. A D gene is named only where the DNA matches it firmly. Only part of the rows carry a size: once, few, many, or a class if the clone is expanded.

TRBJ1-5 NA 14 TRBV7-8 NA TGTGCCAGCAGCCTTACGGGAGGGAGTCAGCCCCAGCATTTT CASSLTGGSQPQHF
TRBJ2-7 few 16 TRBV9 TRBD2 TGTGCCAGCAGCGTAGCTGGTAGCGGGGGGTTCTACGAGCAGTACTTC CASSVAGSGGFYEQYF
TRBJ2-3 NA 14 TRBV6-4 NA TGTGCCAGCAGTGAAGGTCCTAACACAGATACGCAGTATTTT CASSEGPNTDTQYF
TRBJ1-1 NA 15 TRBV4-1 TRBD1 TGCGCCAGCAGCCAGGCGGGGACAGGGTACACTGAAGCTTTCTTT CASSQAGTGYTEAFF
TRBJ1-1 NA 12 TRBV29-1 NA TGCAGCGTTGAAAATCTACGGGACAAAGCTTTCTTT CSVENLRDKAFF
TRBJ1-5 many 15 TRBV30 TRBD1 TGTGCCTGGAGTACCGGGACAGGGTCTATTCAGCCCCAGCATTTT CAWSTGTGSIQPQHF
TRBJ2-3 few 15 TRBV20-1 NA TGCAGTGCTAGACCCCGGACTAAAGCTCCAGATACGCAGTATTTT CSARPRTKAPDTQYF
TRBJ1-4 many 16 TRBV3-1 NA TGTGCCAGCAGCCAAGAGGGGCCAGCAACTAATGAAAAACTGTTTTTT CASSQEGPATNEKLFF
TRBJ2-5 few 13 TRBV10-1 NA TGCGCCAGCAGTGAGACTCTAGCGGAGACCCAGTACTTC CASSETLAETQYF
TRBJ1-2 many 16 TRBV10-3 NA TGTGCCATCAGTGAGTCCCCCCGTCCGGATAACTATGGCTACACCTTC CAISESPRPDNYGYTF
TRBJ1-1 many 14 TRBV19 TRBD1 TGTGCCAGTCCATCCAGGGGGCCTGACACTGAAGCTTTCTTT CASPSRGPDTEAFF
TRBJ2-3 many 15 TRBV5-1 TRBD2 TGCGCCAGCAGCTCCCGGGGGGGGAACACAAATACGCAGTATTTT CASSSRGGNTNTQYF
TRBJ2-5 NA 17 TRBV19 TRBD1 TGTGCCAGTAGTATAGGGGGGGGGACAGGGAATCAAGAGACCCAGTACTTC CASSIGGGTGNQETQYF
TRBJ1-1 NA 13 TRBV13 TRBD1 TGTGCCAGCAGCCGGGACAGGGCCTCCGAAGCTTTCTTT CASSRDRASEAFF
TRBJ1-5 many 17 TRBV4-1 NA TGCGCCAGCAGCCAAGGGCTGGTGGGGATAGGCAATCAGCCCCAGCATTTT CASSQGLVGIGNQPQHF
TRBJ1-1 few 15 TRBV5-6 NA TGTGCCAGCAGCTGGGACGCGCTCCGGAACACTGAAGCTTTCTTT CASSWDALRNTEAFF
TRBJ1-2 NA 14 TRBV5-6 NA TGTGCCAGCAGCTTGGCCCTAGAGACCTATGGCTACACCTTC CASSLALETYGYTF
TRBJ2-1 NA 15 TRBV11-2 TRBD1 TGTGCCAGCAGCTTAGTGTGGGACAGGGTCGATGAGCAGTTCTTC CASSLVWDRVDEQFF
TRBJ1-6 few 15 TRBV5-1 TRBD1 TGCGCCAGCAGCTTCACAGGGGGCGCAGGTTCACCCCTCCACTTT CASSFTGGAGSPLHF
TRBJ1-5 few 16 TRBV19 NA TGTGCCAGTAGTGCAAGCCAAGTGAGTCAAGGTCAGCCCCAGCATTTT CASSASQVSQGQPQHF
TRBJ2-5 few 15 TRBV10-3 TRBD2 TGTGCCATCAGAAGACGGGGAGGGGCCGAAGAGACCCAGTACTTC CAIRRRGGAEETQYF
TRBJ1-4 many 13 TRBV30 NA TGTGCCTGGGCTGGACAGCCTGGGGAAAAACTGTTTTTT CAWAGQPGEKLFF
TRBJ2-7 many 13 TRBV11-2 TRBD2 TGTGCCAGCGGTAGCGGGGGGGCCGGTGAGCAGTACTTC CASGSGGAGEQYF
TRBJ2-7 once 17 TRBV7-9 TRBD1 TGTGCCAGCAGCTTAAATTCAGGGACAGGGGGCTCCTACGAGCAGTACTTC CASSLNSGTGGSYEQYF
TRBJ2-7 few 16 TRBV4-1 TRBD1 TGCGCCAGCAGCCAAGGGGGGACAGGGGTCCCCTACGAGCAGTACTTC CASSQGGTGVPYEQYF
TRBJ2-2 few 17 TRBV5-1 TRBD1 TGCGCCAGCAGCTTGGACGCCACAGGGGAATACACCGGGGAGCTGTTTTTT CASSLDATGEYTGELFF
TRBJ1-2 few 11 TRBV20-1 NA TGCAGTGCGCGGACTCCTTCTGGCTACACCTTC CSARTPSGYTF
TRBJ2-7 many 15 TRBV3-1 NA TGTGCCAGCAGCCACGGGTCTAAAGCACCCTACGAGCAGTACTTC CASSHGSKAPYEQYF
TRBJ1-3 NA 14 TRBV6-1 TRBD1 TGTGCCAGCAGGCCACAGGGGGCTGGAAACACCATATATTTT CASRPQGAGNTIYF
TRBJ2-1 NA 13 TRBV5-1 NA TGCGCCAGCAGCTCCAGGGTGGTAGATGAGCAGTTCTTC CASSSRVVDEQFF
TRBJ2-2 NA 14 TRBV5-1 NA TGCGCCAGCAGCTTCAACAAAGACACCGGGGAGCTGTTTTTT CASSFNKDTGELFF
TRBJ1-2 many 12 TRBV12-3/TRBV12-4 NA TGTGCCAGCAGGCCATTCAGCTATGGCTACACCTTC CASRPFSYGYTF
TRBJ1-3 few 14 TRBV11-2 NA TGTGCCAGCACCCTCGAGGGAGAGGGAAACACCATATATTTT CASTLEGEGNTIYF
TRBJ1-2 NA 13 TRBV13 NA TGCGCCAGCAGCTTGTCAGCAGGGCACGGCTACACCTTC CASSLSAGHGYTF
TRBJ1-1 many 15 TRBV14 NA TGTGCCAGCAGCCAAGAGAATAGGGTCGGCACTGAAGCTTTCTTT CASSQENRVGTEAFF
TRBJ1-5 NA 14 TRBV20-1 TRBD1 TGCGGTGCCATTCCGGACAGGGAAGGTCAGCCCCAGCATTTT CGAIPDREGQPQHF
TRBJ1-5 many 16 TRBV7-2 NA TGTGCCAGCAGCTTAGGTCCCCAGGGTAGCAATCAGCCCCAGCATTTT CASSLGPQGSNQPQHF
TRBJ2-1 NA 15 TRBV12-3/TRBV12-4 TRBD1 TGTGCCAGCAGCCCCCGGACAGGTCCGTCTGAGGAGCAGTTCTTC CASSPRTGPSEEQFF
TRBJ1-1 many 13 TRBV5-6 NA TGTGCCAGCAGCTTCCCAGGAGAAACAGAAGCTTTCTTT CASSFPGETEAFF
TRBJ2-7 few 14 TRBV28 TRBD2 TGTGCCAGCAGTTTTCGACTAGCGGATACTGAGCAGTACTTC CASSFRLADTEQYF
TRBJ1-4 few 18 TRBV15 NA TGTGCCACCAGCAGAGATGGGGGGGGTGGTGACAAGGGAAGAAAACTGTTTTTT CATSRDGGGGDKGRKLFF
TRBJ1-1 NA 15 TRBV28 NA TGTGCCAGCAGTTTGACGGGAACCAGCAACACTGAAGCTTTCTTT CASSLTGTSNTEAFF
TRBJ1-6 few 14 TRBV7-8 NA TGTGCCAGCAGCTTGTACAGGGACGGTTCACCCCTCCACTTT CASSLYRDGSPLHF
TRBJ2-4 many 19 TRBV3-1 TRBD2 TGTGCCAGCAGCCAAGGGGCTCGACTAGCGGGGGGGCGTATGAACATTCAGTACTTC CASSQGARLAGGRMNIQYF
TRBJ1-1 NA 15 TRBV7-2 NA TGTGCCAGCAGCAGGCTACTACAGGGTGACACTGAAGCTTTCTTT CASSRLLQGDTEAFF
TRBJ2-3 NA 15 TRBV10-3 NA TGTGCCATCAGTGAGTCCGAACAGCGCGGGGATACGCAGTATTTT CAISESEQRGDTQYF
TRBJ1-1 many 15 TRBV18 NA TGTGCCAGCTCACCAGGACAGCACATGAACACTGAAGCTTTCTTT CASSPGQHMNTEAFF
TRBJ2-5 NA 15 TRBV25-1 NA TGTGCCAGCAGTGAGGCAGGGACGGTCCAAGAGACCCAGTACTTC CASSEAGTVQETQYF
TRBJ1-4 many 12 TRBV3-1 NA TGTGCCAGCAGTCAAAGGTTTTTCAAACTGTTTTTT CASSQRFFKLFF
TRBJ1-5 few 12 TRBV12-3/TRBV12-4 NA TGTGCCAGCTCCGAAGGGGAACAGCCCCAGCATTTT CASSEGEQPQHF
TRBJ2-1 many 16 TRBV20-1 TRBD1 TGCAGTGCTAGAGATGTCGACAGGGCCCTCTACAATGAGCAGTTCTTC CSARDVDRALYNEQFF
TRBJ1-3 NA 15 TRBV7-8 NA TGTGCCAGCAGCTTAGGACCCCATCCTGGAAACACCATATATTTT CASSLGPHPGNTIYF
TRBJ1-6 few 12 TRBV12-3/TRBV12-4 NA TGTGCCAGCAGTTTAGTCAGGTCACCCCTCCACTTT CASSLVRSPLHF
TRBJ2-1 many 15 TRBV6-1 TRBD2 TGTGCCAGCAGTTTAACGGGACTACCGATCGATGAGCAGTTCTTC CASSLTGLPIDEQFF
TRBJ2-6 NA 16 TRBV19 TRBD1 TGTGCCAGTAGCCCGATAGACAGGGCTGGGGCCAACGTCCTGACTTTC CASSPIDRAGANVLTF